Given below is one T cell receptor beta chain in context. The data were taken from a study of blood T cell repertoires in COVID-19. Generated by immunoSEQ multiplex PCR, the TCRdb table keeps only in-frame clones and is missing some. This sample has over 150,000 clones; approximately 90% occur once, and the top ten carry roughly 2.3%. The V end lost 1 base, the J end lost 6 bases, and 20 bases lay between the germline ends. The CDR3 contains 17 residues. CDR1 SGHKS and CDR2 YYEKEE come from the germline V gene (reference sequence). Sequencing used peripheral blood. The source is a man between 18 and 35 years old with acute or convalescent COVID-19. The chain recombines TRBV5-5 with TRBJ1-5; a weak D match, TRBD1 (6 bases). The CDR3 protein is CASSLMALQGNVQPQHF. CDR3 DNA: TGTGCCAGCAGCTTGATGGCCCTACAGGGTAATGTTCAGCCCCAGCATTTT.